This TCR beta chain is from a study of cytotoxic CD8 clonotypes in ibrutinib-treated CLL. Some clones are missing from TCRdb's copy, which holds only in-frame ones; the method was immunoSEQ multiplex PCR. The table shows some 200,000 clones, with about four fifths occurring only once. This clone was counted a single time. Germline V lookup: CDR1 SGHNT, CDR2 YYREEE (reference sequence). V was clipped by 0 bases and J by 5 bases, with 11 bases between them. The CDR3 is 15 amino acids. This chain uses TRBV5-4 with TRBJ2-2; tentative D call: TRBD2 (5 bases). This receptor was taken from a human donor with chronic lymphocytic leukemia. Specimen: PBMCs, collected after 12 months of ibrutinib treatment. The DNA for the CDR3 is TGTGCCAGCAGCTTGGAACCCGGCGGGACCGGGGAGCTGTTTTTT. Its translation: CASSLEPGGTGELFF.